The next 25 T cell receptor beta chains were all read from a single sample in a study of naive and memory T cell subsets. The antigens these receptors bind are not known. Study-wide results and caveats: A few larger clonotypes appeared in naive repertoires, especially CD8, possibly memory cells re-expressing CD45RA.

Two oligonucleotides, mixed equimolar, formed the beta constant-region primer covering TRBC1 and TRBC2. Nested alpha and beta constant-region primers with the SP2 primer drove four PCR rounds on ligated cDNA. TCRdb reanalysed the UMI-ligation and nested PCR reads using MiXCR and keeps one entry per CDR3 protein. In the table there are over 110,000 distinct CDR3 sequences, more than 15% of which are singletons. The source material was naive CD8+ T cells from blood. The origin of the receptors is a human donor in good health.

This clonotype came up a few times. The rearrangement uses TRBV5-6 and TRBJ2-7; D might be TRBD2 (5 bases). This CDR3 contains 12 residues. CDR1 is SGHDT and CDR2 is YYEEEE in the germline V gene. V was cut by 4 bases and J by 3 bases, with 8 bases left in between. CDR3 region: CASSPGNYEQYF. For the CDR3, the DNA is TGTGCCAGCAGCCCGGGAAACTACGAGCAGTACTTC.

This clonotype has at least ten counts. V is TRBV7-6 and J is TRBJ2-3; no clear D. The germline V gene has CDR1 SGHVS and CDR2 FNYEAQ. V gave up 0 bases and J gave up 10 bases, with 8 bases separating them. CDR3 size: 12 residues. The CDR3 DNA is TGTGCCAGCAGCTTAGCGCAGGAAGCGCAGTATTTT. It codes for CASSLAQEAQYF.

This clonotype came up a few times. The chain has TRBV7-9 and TRBJ2-3, with D unclear. V dropped 6 bases and J dropped 5 bases, with 12 bases sitting between them. Germline CDR1 reads SEHNR; CDR2 reads FQNEAQ (reference sequence). This CDR3 has 13 residues. CDR3 loop: CASSHRLQDTQYF. The DNA for the CDR3 is TGTGCCAGCAGTCATAGACTCCAAGATACGCAGTATTTT.

This clonotype was seen a handful of times. This chain uses TRBV28 with TRBJ1-1; tentative D call: TRBD1 (6 bases). V lost 2 bases to trimming and J lost 3 bases, with 13 bases between them. Germline lookup yields CDR1 MDHEN and CDR2 SYDVKM. CDR3 length: 15 amino acids. The CDR3 coding sequence is TGTGCCAGCAGTTTACTGACAGGACCTCACACTGAAGCTTTCTTT. Residues: CASSLLTGPHTEAFF.

This clonotype was counted a few times. J is TRBJ2-3 and V is TRBV7-9; D call uncertain. V was cut by 3 bases and J by 1 base, with 8 bases left in between. Germline CDR1 and CDR2: SEHNR and FQNEAQ (reference sequence). There are 14 residues in the CDR3. The CDR3 loop reads CASSLGLGTDTQYF. In DNA, the CDR3 is TGTGCCAGCAGCTTGGGGTTGGGCACAGATACGCAGTATTTT.

V usage is TRBV29-1 and J usage is TRBJ2-5; tentative D call: TRBD2 (6 bases). Per germline, CDR1 SQVTM and CDR2 ANQGSEA. Trimming removed 2 bases at V and 2 bases at J, with 9 bases between. The CDR3 contains 13 residues. The DNA for the CDR3 is TGCAGCGTTGAACTAGCGCGACAAGAGACCCAGTACTTC. Protein: CSVELARQETQYF.

The CDR3 spells CSVVRVNEQFF. The CDR3 coding sequence is TGCAGCGTTGTCAGGGTCAATGAGCAGTTCTTC. The chain has TRBV29-1 and TRBJ2-1; a weak D match, TRBD1 (5 bases). Germline CDR1 and CDR2: SQVTM and ANQGSEA. V was shortened by 4 bases and J by 6 bases, with 7 bases between the two germline ends. The CDR3 runs 11 residues.

The chain carries TRBV5-5 and TRBJ2-1, with D hard to call. Germline CDR1 SGHKS, CDR2 YYEKEE (reference sequence). The ends were cut back, 4 bases at V and 4 bases at J, with 18 bases in the middle. The CDR3 runs 16 residues. This chain's CDR3 is CASSPFSAPSYNEQFF. CDR3 sequence (DNA): TGTGCCAGCAGCCCGTTTTCGGCGCCGAGTTACAATGAGCAGTTCTTC.

The table lists this clonotype with a few counts. The genes are TRBV29-1 and TRBJ2-7, with 7 bases that match TRBD2. The CDR3 covers 15 residues. Germline assignment: CDR1 SQVTM and CDR2 ANQGSEA. The V and J ends lost 0 bases and 2 bases, in that order; junction bases with no gene match: 7. The DNA of the CDR3 is TGCAGCGTTGAAGATCATCGCGGGAGCACCTACGAGCAGTACTTC. Protein: CSVEDHRGSTYEQYF.

The rearrangement uses TRBV4-1 and TRBJ2-7, with a weak D call TRBD1 (6 bases). CDR3 length: 15 residues. V was trimmed by 2 bases and J by 0 bases, leaving 11 bases between them. The germline V gene encodes CDR1 MGHRA and CDR2 YSYEKL. The DNA of the CDR3 is TGCGCCAGCAGCCAAACGACGGACAGCTCCTACGAGCAGTACTTC. It translates to CASSQTTDSSYEQYF.

This chain connects TRBV4-3 to TRBJ1-1; D unresolved. V dropped 0 bases and J dropped 3 bases, with 17 bases sitting between them. Germline CDR1 reads LGHNA; CDR2 reads YSLEER. CDR3 size: 17 residues. The DNA of the CDR3 is TGCGCCAGCAGCCAAGATCCCCCGGCGGTGGCGGACACTGAAGCTTTCTTT. Protein product: CASSQDPPAVADTEAFF.

The chain carries TRBV5-1 and TRBJ1-1; TRBD1 might be the D (5 bases). Trimming took off 4 bases at V and 2 bases at J, with 12 bases between the two ends. This CDR3 is 14 amino acids long. Germline V lookup: CDR1 SGHRS, CDR2 YFSETQ. The CDR3 DNA reads as TGCGCCAGCAGCCACCAGCAGGGAAACACTGAAGCTTTCTTT. Translating gives CASSHQQGNTEAFF.

This clonotype has just a few counts. The chain has TRBV28 and TRBJ2-5, with a tentative D call TRBD2 (5 bases). The CDR3 sequence is 15 residues long. The V end was cut by 0 bases, the J end by 2 bases, with 10 bases between. Germline-derived CDR1 and CDR2 are MDHEN and SYDVKM. This CDR3 reads CASSLWRSGQETQYF. The CDR3 DNA reads as TGTGCCAGCAGTTTATGGCGGAGCGGTCAAGAGACCCAGTACTTC.

The chain employs TRBV11-3 and TRBJ2-1; D not certain. Between the trimmed V and J ends, which lost 4 bases and 7 bases, there was a span of 14 bases. The CDR3 totals 14 residues. CDR1 SGHNT and CDR2 YENEEA come from the germline V gene. In DNA form, the CDR3 reads TGTGCCAGCAGCTACTTAGGCGCCGGGAATGAGCAGTTCTTC. Encoded protein: CASSYLGAGNEQFF.

The chain employs TRBV4-1 and TRBJ2-5; 11 nucleotides agree with TRBD1. The CDR3 is made up of 17 amino acids. Germline loops: CDR1 MGHRA, CDR2 YSYEKL. Germline trimming cut 3 bases from V and 2 bases from J; bases unmatched to any gene: 8. The CDR3 nucleotides are TGCGCCAGCAGCCAGCCCGGGACAGGGGGAGATCAAGAGACCCAGTACTTC. Its translation: CASSQPGTGGDQETQYF.

This clonotype was seen once. V is TRBV5-6 and J is TRBJ1-5; D might be TRBD1 (5 bases). Germline assignment: CDR1 SGHDT and CDR2 YYEEEE. The germline V and J ends were trimmed by 0 bases and 5 bases, with 12 bases remaining between them. CDR3 length equals 15 residues. In DNA, the CDR3 is TGTGCCAGCAGCTTGGGTCAGGGTGTCTATCAGCCCCAGCATTTT. The encoded protein is CASSLGQGVYQPQHF.

The chain joins TRBV6-6 to TRBJ2-2; D possibly corresponds to TRBD1 (6 bases). The CDR3 has 14 amino acids. Germline CDR1 MNHNY, CDR2 SVGAGI (reference sequence). V lost 6 bases, J lost 4 bases, and 12 bases lay in between. The CDR3 nucleotides read TGTGCCAGCAGCCTTGGACAGACCACCGGGGAGCTGTTTTTT. Translated: CASSLGQTTGELFF.

The V gene is TRBV20-1, the J gene TRBJ2-1; D perhaps matches TRBD2 (7 bases). In germline, CDR1 is DFQATT, CDR2 SNEGSKA (reference sequence). The CDR3 runs to 16 residues. Trimming removed 6 bases from V and 1 base from J, with 19 bases in between. CDR3 loop: CSARREGGVSYNEQFF. The CDR3 nucleotides read TGCAGTGCAAGGAGGGAGGGGGGGGTTTCCTACAATGAGCAGTTCTTC.

The genes are TRBV27 and TRBJ2-7; 8 bases are shared with TRBD1. CDR1 is MNHEY and CDR2 is SMNVEV in the germline V gene (reference sequence). This CDR3 region has 12 residues. The chain's CDR3 is CATGANSYEQYF. The DNA of the CDR3 is TGTGCGACAGGGGCTAACTCCTACGAGCAGTACTTC.

This chain links TRBV19 with TRBJ2-7, with 7 bases aligning to TRBD2. Trimming at V came to 5 bases and at J to 2 bases, leaving 9 bases not matched to a gene. This CDR3 is built from 15 residues. Germline V lookup: CDR1 LNHDA, CDR2 SQIVND (reference sequence). In DNA, the CDR3 is TGTGCCAGTAGTCCAGGGCCGGGAGGAACCTACGAGCAGTACTTC. This codes for CASSPGPGGTYEQYF.

This clonotype showed up just a few times. J is TRBJ1-2 and V is TRBV9, with TRBD1 matching over 7 bases. This CDR3 comprises 15 residues. Germline assignment: CDR1 SGDLS and CDR2 YYNGEE. J lost 6 bases, V lost 2 bases, and 10 bases had no gene match. In nucleotides, the CDR3 is TGTGCCAGCAGCGTGTCCGGGACAGCGAGGCATGGCTACACCTTC. Amino acids: CASSVSGTARHGYTF.

This clonotype was counted only a few times. The chain joins TRBV24-1 to TRBJ2-5, with 7 positions matching TRBD1. Germline V gives CDR1 KGHDR, CDR2 SFDVKD. CDR3 size: 16 residues. V lost 5 bases, J lost 0 bases, and 8 bases stayed unmatched. This CDR3 reads CATSAPDGTDQETQYF. Here the CDR3 DNA reads TGTGCCACCAGTGCCCCGGACGGGACAGACCAAGAGACCCAGTACTTC.

The rearrangement joins TRBV5-1 to TRBJ1-2; 7 bases align to TRBD1. The germline V gene encodes CDR1 SGHRS and CDR2 YFSETQ. This CDR3 comprises 15 residues. With V trimmed by 4 bases and J by 4 bases, 10 bases remained unmatched. The CDR3 DNA reads TGCGCCAGCAGCCAACTTCCCCGGGACAGCTATGGCTACACCTTC. Protein sequence: CASSQLPRDSYGYTF.

The chain joins TRBV15 to TRBJ1-1; no definite D call. The CDR3 is 15 amino acids. Germline V lookup: CDR1 LNHNV, CDR2 YYDKDF (reference sequence). Trimming removed 1 base at V and 0 bases at J, with 9 bases between. CDR3 region: CATSRAEALNTEAFF. The CDR3 coding sequence is TGTGCCACCAGCAGAGCTGAGGCCTTGAACACTGAAGCTTTCTTT.

This clonotype appeared once. The chain is built from TRBV15 and TRBJ2-1; the match to TRBD1 covers 10 bases. Germline-derived CDR1 and CDR2 are LNHNV and YYDKDF (reference sequence). There are 14 residues in the CDR3. Germline trimming cut 5 bases from V and 8 bases from J; bases unmatched to any gene: 6. The CDR3 spells CATSGDRGFDEQFF. The DNA for the CDR3 is TGTGCCACCAGCGGGGACAGGGGTTTCGATGAGCAGTTCTTC.